The rows below give T cell receptor beta chains drawn from one sample of a study of T cell changes during pregnancy in multiple sclerosis. Using immunoSEQ multiplex PCR, the repertoire was profiled, and TCRdb retains in-frame clones only, with some absent. The sample lists about 13,000 clones, approximately 87% occurring once. The source was CD8+ T cells from peripheral blood mononuclear cells, collected after pregnancy. These receptors all come from a female donor in good health, enrolled as a control in a pregnancy study. The CDR3 runs from the conserved cysteine through the conserved F or W. Each record gives: D gene, J gene, V gene, clone size, CDR3 protein, CDR3 DNA. A D gene is named only where the DNA matches it firmly. Part of the rows lack a size; the others show once, few, many or a class for expanded clones.

-	TRBJ2-7	TRBV6-5	-	CASSYRDSSYEQYF	TGTGCCAGCAGTTACCGGGACTCGTCCTACGAGCAGTACTTC
-	TRBJ2-7	TRBV6-1	-	CASKKGVYEQYF	TGTGCCAGCAAGAAAGGGGTATACGAGCAGTACTTC
-	TRBJ2-7	TRBV6-6	-	CASSQPEGGGEQYF	TGTGCCAGCAGTCAACCGGAGGGAGGGGGAGAGCAGTACTTC
-	TRBJ1-6	TRBV28	-	CASRAGKVYSPLHF	TGTGCCAGCAGGGCAGGAAAGGTATACTCACCCCTCCACTTT
-	TRBJ1-5	TRBV6-1	-	CASSDPYRTRQYSNQPQHF	TGTGCCAGCAGTGACCCCTACAGGACTAGACAGTATAGCAATCAGCCCCAGCATTTT
-	TRBJ1-1	TRBV7-9	-	CASSQELTEAFF	TGTGCCAGCAGCCAGGAACTCACTGAAGCTTTCTTT
-	TRBJ2-1	TRBV14	-	CASSPTSSYNEQFF	TGTGCCAGCAGCCCTACTAGCTCCTACAATGAGCAGTTCTTC
-	TRBJ1-4	TRBV19	-	CASKMEGTNEKLFF	TGTGCCAGTAAAATGGAGGGAACTAATGAAAAACTGTTTTTT
TRBD2	TRBJ2-5	TRBV4-3	once	CASSQDRTSGVVTQYF	TGCGCCAGCAGCCAAGATCGGACTAGCGGGGTTGTGACCCAGTACTTC
TRBD2	TRBJ2-1	TRBV9	-	CASRSGDDNEQFF	TGTGCCAGCAGGAGCGGGGATGACAATGAGCAGTTCTTC